What follows is one TCR beta chain and its context. Trimming stripped 6 bases from V and 1 base from J, with 12 bases between. CDR1 MNHEY and CDR2 SVGAGI come from the germline V gene. The length of the CDR3 is 15 residues. This entry comes from a study of blood T cell repertoires in COVID-19. Across the whole study: COVID-19 samples from acute and convalescent phases originated in the United States, Italy and Spain. T cells, B-cell-depleted T cells, or PBMCs supplied cDNA or gDNA.

In the source study's methods: Reference gene primers were amplified, and this amplification served to estimate nucleated cell counts. TCRdb's table, derived via immunoSEQ multiplex PCR, lists solely in-frame clones and lacks some. V and J calls and clone size are copied from that table; D and trimming were computed from the DNA. The table lists about 260,000 clones, over 80% of them singletons. What was sequenced was peripheral blood. The source of this sequence is a woman aged 40-49 years with acute or convalescent COVID-19. The J gene is TRBJ2-2, the V gene TRBV6-5; D may be TRBD1 (5 bases). CDR3: CASRILGQNTGELFF. The CDR3, as DNA: TGTGCCAGCAGAATTCTTGGACAGAACACCGGGGAGCTGTTTTTT.